Listed here is a single T cell receptor (beta chain). Method: immunoSEQ multiplex PCR; TCRdb's copy keeps in-frame clones and lacks some. The sample shows 55,000 to 80,000 clones, almost 98% of them seen only once. The sample comes from a study of technical replicates of blood from a few donors. The CDR3 extends over 11 amino acids. Germline loops: CDR1 MGHRA, CDR2 YSYEKL. Trimming stripped 1 base from V and 10 bases from J, with 7 bases between. The V call is TRBV4-1, the J call TRBJ1-1; D call uncertain. Sequencing input: T cells isolated from PBMCs. The clonotype originates from a human donor in good health. Here the CDR3 DNA reads TGCGCCAGCAGCCAAGGGGCCGGAGCTTTCTTT. Protein sequence: CASSQGAGAFF.